The rows below give T cell receptor beta chains drawn from one sample of a study of glioma-infiltrating T cells after dendritic cell vaccination. This table comes from immunoSEQ multiplex PCR, and its TCRdb copy is limited to in-frame clones, with some not included. This table holds roughly 47,000 clones, around 86% found once. The sample was blood, taken before dendritic cell vaccination. The receptors here all came from a human donor with glioblastoma. Both conserved end residues are part of each CDR3. A D gene is named only where the DNA matches it firmly. Where a row states a size, it is once, few, many or the class of an expanded clone; other rows omit it.

D	J	size	V	DNA	CDR3
TRBD2	TRBJ2-7	once	TRBV6-6	TGTGCCAGCAGTTACTATTCCGGGGGAGGGGACGAGCAGTACTTC	CASSYYSGGGDEQYF
TRBD2	TRBJ2-4	.	TRBV10-2	TGCGCCAGCAGTGCACTAGCGGGGGGGGTAGCCAAAAACATTCAGTACTTC	CASSALAGGVAKNIQYF
.	TRBJ1-3	.	TRBV29-1	TGCAGCGTCCAGTTCTCTGGAAACACCATATATTTT	CSVQFSGNTIYF
TRBD2	TRBJ2-3	.	TRBV5-1	TGCGCCAGCAGCCTAAGACTAGCTGCTAGCACAGATACGCAGTATTTT	CASSLRLAASTDTQYF
TRBD2	TRBJ2-3	.	TRBV2	TGTGCCAGCACCGTTCGACTAGCGGGGAGCACAGATACGCAGTATTTT	CASTVRLAGSTDTQYF
TRBD2	TRBJ2-1	.	TRBV7-9	TGTGCCAGCAGCCTACTAGCGGGAGGGATTAATGAGCAGTTCTTC	CASSLLAGGINEQFF
.	TRBJ2-2	.	TRBV19	TGTGCCAGCTTACAGGGTTACGGCACCGGGGAGCTGTTTTTT	CASLQGYGTGELFF
TRBD2	TRBJ2-3	.	TRBV19	TGTGCCAGTAGTAGCAGCGGGGGTTCGAGGGATACGCAGTATTTT	CASSSSGGSRDTQYF
TRBD1	TRBJ1-1	.	TRBV11-3	TGTGCCAGCAGCCAGGGGGGGAACACTGAAGCTTTCTTT	CASSQGGNTEAFF
.	TRBJ2-2	.	TRBV7-9	TGTGCCAGCAGCTTAGCCGGGACTCTTAACACCGGGGAGCTGTTTTTT	CASSLAGTLNTGELFF
.	TRBJ1-2	.	TRBV5-1	TGCGCCAGCAGCTGGCCTTCGCAGGGCTACACCTTC	CASSWPSQGYTF
.	TRBJ1-5	.	TRBV18	TGTGCCAGCACAACGGACAGCAGCAATCAGCCCCAGCATTTT	CASTTDSSNQPQHF
.	TRBJ2-3	.	TRBV7-2	TGTGCCAGCAGGGGTTGGCAGGGCAGCACAGATACGCAGTATTTT	CASRGWQGSTDTQYF
.	TRBJ2-1	.	TRBV27	TGTGCCAGCAGTTTACAACGGGCGAGGGAGAATGAGCAGTTCTTC	CASSLQRARENEQFF
TRBD2	TRBJ2-1	.	TRBV7-3	TGTGCCAGCAGCCCAGAACTAGCGCGAGTCCCCGATGAGCAGTTCTTC	CASSPELARVPDEQFF
TRBD1	TRBJ2-5	.	TRBV7-3	TGTGCCAGCAGCTTAACGACAGGGGGGTTCTGGGAGACCCAGTACTTC	CASSLTTGGFWETQYF
TRBD2	TRBJ2-1	few	TRBV9	TGTGCCAGCAGCGTAAAGGTGGGGACTAGCGGGGCGAGTCCCTACAATGAGCAGTTCTTC	CASSVKVGTSGASPYNEQFF
.	TRBJ2-6	.	TRBV14	TGTGCCAGCAGCCAAACTTTGGGGCGCTCTGGGGCCAACGTCCTGACTTTC	CASSQTLGRSGANVLTF
.	TRBJ1-1	.	TRBV30	TGTGCCTGGACTGCGGGGAGACTACGCGGAGAAGCTTTCTTT	CAWTAGRLRGEAFF
.	TRBJ2-7	once	TRBV29-1	TGCAGCGTTTTGACAGACAACTACGAGCAGTACTTC	CSVLTDNYEQYF
.	TRBJ1-2	.	TRBV5-5	TGTGCCAGCAGCCCCGGGGGGGCGGATAACTATGGCTACACCTTC	CASSPGGADNYGYTF
.	TRBJ1-1	.	TRBV6-4	TGTGCCAGCAGTGACGATTCCTTTACGAGGGCTTTCTTT	CASSDDSFTRAFF